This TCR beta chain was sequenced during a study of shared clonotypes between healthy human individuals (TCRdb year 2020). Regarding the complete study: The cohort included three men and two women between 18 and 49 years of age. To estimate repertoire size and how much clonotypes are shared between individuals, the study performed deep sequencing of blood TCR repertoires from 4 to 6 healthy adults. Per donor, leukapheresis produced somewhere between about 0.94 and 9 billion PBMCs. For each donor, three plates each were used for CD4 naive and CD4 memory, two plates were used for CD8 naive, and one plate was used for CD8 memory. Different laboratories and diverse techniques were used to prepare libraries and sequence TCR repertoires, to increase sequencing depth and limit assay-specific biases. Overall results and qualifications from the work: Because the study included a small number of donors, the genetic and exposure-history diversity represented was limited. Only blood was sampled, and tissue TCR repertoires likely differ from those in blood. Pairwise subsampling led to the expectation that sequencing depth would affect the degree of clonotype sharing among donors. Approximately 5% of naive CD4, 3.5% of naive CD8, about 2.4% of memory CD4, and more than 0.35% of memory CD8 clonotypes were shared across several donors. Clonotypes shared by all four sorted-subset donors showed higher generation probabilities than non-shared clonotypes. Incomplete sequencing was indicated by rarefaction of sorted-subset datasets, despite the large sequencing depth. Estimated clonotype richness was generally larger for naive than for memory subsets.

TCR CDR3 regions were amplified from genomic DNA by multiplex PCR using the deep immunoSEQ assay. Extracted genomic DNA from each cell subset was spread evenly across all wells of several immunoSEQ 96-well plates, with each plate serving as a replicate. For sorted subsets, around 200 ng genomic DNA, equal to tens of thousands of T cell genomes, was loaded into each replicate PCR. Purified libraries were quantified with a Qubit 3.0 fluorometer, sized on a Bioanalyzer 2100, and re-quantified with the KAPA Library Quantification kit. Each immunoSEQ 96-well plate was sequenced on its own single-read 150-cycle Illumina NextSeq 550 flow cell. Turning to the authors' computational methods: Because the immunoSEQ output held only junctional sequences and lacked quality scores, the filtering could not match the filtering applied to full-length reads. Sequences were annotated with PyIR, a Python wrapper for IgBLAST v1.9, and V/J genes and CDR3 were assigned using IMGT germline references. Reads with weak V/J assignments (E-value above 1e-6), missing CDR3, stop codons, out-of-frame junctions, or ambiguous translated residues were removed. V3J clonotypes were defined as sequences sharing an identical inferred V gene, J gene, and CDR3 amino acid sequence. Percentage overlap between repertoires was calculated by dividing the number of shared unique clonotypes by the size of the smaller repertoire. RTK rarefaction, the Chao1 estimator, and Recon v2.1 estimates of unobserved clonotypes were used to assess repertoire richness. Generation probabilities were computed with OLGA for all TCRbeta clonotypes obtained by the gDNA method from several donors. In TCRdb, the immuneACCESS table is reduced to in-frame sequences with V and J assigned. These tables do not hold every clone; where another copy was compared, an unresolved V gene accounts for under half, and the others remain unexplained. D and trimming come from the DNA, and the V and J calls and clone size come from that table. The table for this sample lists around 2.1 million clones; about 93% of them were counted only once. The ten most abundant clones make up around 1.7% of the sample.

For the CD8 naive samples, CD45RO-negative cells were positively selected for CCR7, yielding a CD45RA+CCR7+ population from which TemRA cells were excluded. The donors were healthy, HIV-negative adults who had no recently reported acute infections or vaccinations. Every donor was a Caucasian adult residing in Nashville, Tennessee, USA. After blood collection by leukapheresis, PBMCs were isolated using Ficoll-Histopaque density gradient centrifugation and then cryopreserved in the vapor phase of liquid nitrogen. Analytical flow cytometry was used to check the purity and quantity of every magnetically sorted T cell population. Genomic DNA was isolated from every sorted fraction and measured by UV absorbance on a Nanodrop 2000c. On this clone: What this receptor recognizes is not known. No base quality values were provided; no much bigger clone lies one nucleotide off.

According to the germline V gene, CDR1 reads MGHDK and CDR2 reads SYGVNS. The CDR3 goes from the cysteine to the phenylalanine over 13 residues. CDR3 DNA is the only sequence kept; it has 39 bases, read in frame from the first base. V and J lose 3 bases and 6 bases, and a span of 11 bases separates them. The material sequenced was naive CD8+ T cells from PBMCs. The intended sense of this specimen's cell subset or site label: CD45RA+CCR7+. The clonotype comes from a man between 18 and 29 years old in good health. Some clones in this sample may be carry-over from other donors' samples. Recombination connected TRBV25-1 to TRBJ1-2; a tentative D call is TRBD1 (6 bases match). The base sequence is TGTGCCAGCAGTGAGGGACAAGCCAATGGCTACACCTTC. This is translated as CASSEGQANGYTF.